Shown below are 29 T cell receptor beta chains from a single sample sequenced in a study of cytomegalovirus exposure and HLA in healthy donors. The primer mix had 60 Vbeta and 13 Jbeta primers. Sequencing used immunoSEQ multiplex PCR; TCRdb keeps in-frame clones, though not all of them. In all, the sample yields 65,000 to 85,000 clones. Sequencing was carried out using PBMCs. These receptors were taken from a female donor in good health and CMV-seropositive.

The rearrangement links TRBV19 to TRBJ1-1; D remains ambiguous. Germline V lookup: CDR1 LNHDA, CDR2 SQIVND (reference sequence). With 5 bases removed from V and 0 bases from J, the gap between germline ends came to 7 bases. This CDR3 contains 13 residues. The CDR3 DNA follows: TGTGCCAGTAGTCCAAGCCTGAACACTGAAGCTTTCTTT. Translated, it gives CASSPSLNTEAFF.

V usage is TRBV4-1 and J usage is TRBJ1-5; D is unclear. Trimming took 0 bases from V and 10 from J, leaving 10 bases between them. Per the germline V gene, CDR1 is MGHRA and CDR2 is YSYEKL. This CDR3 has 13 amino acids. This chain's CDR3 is CASSQEEFYPQHF. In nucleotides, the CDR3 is TGCGCCAGCAGCCAAGAGGAGTTCTATCCCCAGCATTTT.

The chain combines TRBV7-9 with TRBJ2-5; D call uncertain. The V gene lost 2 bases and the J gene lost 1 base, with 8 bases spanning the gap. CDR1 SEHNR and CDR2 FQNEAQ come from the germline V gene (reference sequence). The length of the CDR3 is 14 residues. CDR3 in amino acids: CASSLWAAQETQYF. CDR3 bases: TGTGCCAGCAGCTTATGGGCAGCCCAAGAGACCCAGTACTTC.

CDR3 sequence reads: CASSQVHGGVYEQFF. The CDR3 nucleotides are TGCGCCAGCAGCCAAGTTCACGGGGGGGTCTATGAGCAGTTCTTC. V usage is TRBV4-3 and J usage is TRBJ2-1; 8 bases match TRBD2. CDR3 length: 15 residues. Trimming cost V 1 base and J 8 bases; bases outside gene matches: 7. Germline V gene lookup returns CDR1 LGHNA and CDR2 YSLEER.

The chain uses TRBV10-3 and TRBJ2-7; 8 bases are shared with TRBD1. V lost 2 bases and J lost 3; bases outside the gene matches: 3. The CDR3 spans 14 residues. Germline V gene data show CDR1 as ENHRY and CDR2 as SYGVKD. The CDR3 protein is CAISEPGQGYEQYF. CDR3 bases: TGTGCCATCAGTGAGCCTGGACAGGGCTACGAGCAGTACTTC.

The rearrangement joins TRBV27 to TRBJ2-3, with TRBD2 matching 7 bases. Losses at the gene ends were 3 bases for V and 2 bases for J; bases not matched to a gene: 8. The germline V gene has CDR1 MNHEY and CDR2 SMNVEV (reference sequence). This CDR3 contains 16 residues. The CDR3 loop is CASSFGAGEITDTQYF. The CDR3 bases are TGTGCCAGCAGTTTTGGGGCGGGGGAGATCACAGATACGCAGTATTTT.

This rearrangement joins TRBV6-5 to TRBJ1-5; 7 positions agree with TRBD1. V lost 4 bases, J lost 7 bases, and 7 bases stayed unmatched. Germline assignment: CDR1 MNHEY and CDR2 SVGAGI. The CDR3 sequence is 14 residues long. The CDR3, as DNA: TGTGCCAGCAGTTCAGACAGGGTTTGGCAGCCCCAGCATTTT. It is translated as CASSSDRVWQPQHF.

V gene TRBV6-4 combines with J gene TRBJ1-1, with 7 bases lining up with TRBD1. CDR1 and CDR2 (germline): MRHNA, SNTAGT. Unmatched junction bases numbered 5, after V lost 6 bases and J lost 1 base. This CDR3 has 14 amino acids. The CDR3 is CASRKTGENTEAFF. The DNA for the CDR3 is TGTGCCAGCAGGAAAACAGGGGAGAACACTGAAGCTTTCTTT.

The CDR3 DNA sequence: TGCGCCAGCAGCCAGGGGGGGACAGGGTATTTGATTGGCTACACCTTC. Amino acid sequence: CASSQGGTGYLIGYTF. V gene TRBV4-3 combines with J gene TRBJ1-2, with TRBD1 identical over 9 bases. The length of the CDR3 is 16 residues. Germline V gives CDR1 LGHNA, CDR2 YSLEER. V was pared by 3 bases and J by 7 bases, with 12 bases of the junction left unmatched.

CDR3 nucleotides: TGTGCCAGCTTCCCACGAACTAGCGGCAACTCTGGGGCCAACGTCCTGACTTTC. It codes for CASFPRTSGNSGANVLTF. The chain is built from TRBV28 and TRBJ2-6, with 8 bases aligning to TRBD2. In germline, CDR1 is MDHEN, CDR2 SYDVKM. The CDR3 is 18 residues long. Trimming took 8 bases from V and 0 from J; bases not matched to a gene: 12.

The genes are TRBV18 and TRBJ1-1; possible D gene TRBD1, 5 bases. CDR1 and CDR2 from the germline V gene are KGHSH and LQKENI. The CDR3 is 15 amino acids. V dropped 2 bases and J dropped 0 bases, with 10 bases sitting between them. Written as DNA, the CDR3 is TGTGCCAGCTCACCAACGACAGTCATGAACACTGAAGCTTTCTTT. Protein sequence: CASSPTTVMNTEAFF.

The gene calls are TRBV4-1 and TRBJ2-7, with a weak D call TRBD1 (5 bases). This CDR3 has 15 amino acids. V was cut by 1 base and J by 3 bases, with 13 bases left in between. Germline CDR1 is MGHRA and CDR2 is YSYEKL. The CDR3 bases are TGCGCCAGCAGCCAAGCCCGGAAAGGGGACTACGAGCAGTACTTC. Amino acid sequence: CASSQARKGDYEQYF.

Here the CDR3 reads CASSMSGTGLNTEAFF. The CDR3 DNA reads TGTGCCAGTAGTATGTCCGGGACAGGACTGAACACTGAAGCTTTCTTT. The rearrangement links TRBV19 to TRBJ1-1; 8 bases are a match to TRBD1. CDR1 is LNHDA, CDR2 SQIVND, per germline (reference sequence). The CDR3 runs 16 residues. V lost 3 bases, J lost 0 bases, and 6 bases stayed unmatched. Full variable domain (outside the CDR3, taken from reference TRBV19 and TRBJ1-1): DGGITQSPKYLFRKEGQNVTLSCEQNLNHDAMYWYRQDPGQGLRLIYYSQIVNDFQKGDIAEGYSVSREKKESFPLTVTSAQKNPTAFYLCASSMSGTGLNTEAFFGQGTRLTVV.

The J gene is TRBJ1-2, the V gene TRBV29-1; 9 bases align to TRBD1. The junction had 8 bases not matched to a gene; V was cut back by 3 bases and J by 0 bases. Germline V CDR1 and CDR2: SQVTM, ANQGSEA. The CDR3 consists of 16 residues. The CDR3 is CSVDRTGDPANYGYTF. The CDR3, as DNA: TGCAGCGTTGATCGGACAGGGGACCCAGCTAACTATGGCTACACCTTC.

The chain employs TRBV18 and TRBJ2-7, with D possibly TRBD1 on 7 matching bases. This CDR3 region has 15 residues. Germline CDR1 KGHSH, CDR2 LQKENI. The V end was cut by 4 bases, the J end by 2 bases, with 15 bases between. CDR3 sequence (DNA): TGTGCCAGCTCACTTGGGACAGCTAGCGCCTACGAGCAGTACTTC. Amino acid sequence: CASSLGTASAYEQYF.

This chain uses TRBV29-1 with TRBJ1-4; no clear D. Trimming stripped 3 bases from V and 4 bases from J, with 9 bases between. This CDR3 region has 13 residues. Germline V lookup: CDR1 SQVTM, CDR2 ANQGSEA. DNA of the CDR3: TGCAGCGTTGAGTACAGCCTTAATGAAAAACTGTTTTTT. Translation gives CSVEYSLNEKLFF.

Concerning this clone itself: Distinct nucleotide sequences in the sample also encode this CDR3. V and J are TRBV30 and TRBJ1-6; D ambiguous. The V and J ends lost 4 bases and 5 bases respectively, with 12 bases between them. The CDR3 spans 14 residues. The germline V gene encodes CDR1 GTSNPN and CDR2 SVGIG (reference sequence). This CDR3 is CAWTRGMNNSPLHF. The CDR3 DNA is TGTGCCTGGACGCGGGGAATGAATAATTCACCCCTCCACTTT.

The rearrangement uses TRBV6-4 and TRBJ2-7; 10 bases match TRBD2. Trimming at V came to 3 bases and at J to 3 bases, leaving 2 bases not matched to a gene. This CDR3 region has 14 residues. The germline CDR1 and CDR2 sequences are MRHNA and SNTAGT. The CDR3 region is CASSDWTSGYEQYF. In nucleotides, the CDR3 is TGTGCCAGCAGTGATTGGACTAGCGGCTACGAGCAGTACTTC.

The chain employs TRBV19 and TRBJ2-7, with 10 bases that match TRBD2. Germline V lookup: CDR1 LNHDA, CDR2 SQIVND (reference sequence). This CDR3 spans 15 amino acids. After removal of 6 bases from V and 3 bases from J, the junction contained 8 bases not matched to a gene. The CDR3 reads CASSELAGSFYEQYF. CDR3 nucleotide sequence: TGTGCCAGTAGCGAACTAGCGGGGTCCTTCTACGAGCAGTACTTC. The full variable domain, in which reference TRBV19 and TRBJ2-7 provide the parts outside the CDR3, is DGGITQSPKYLFRKEGQNVTLSCEQNLNHDAMYWYRQDPGQGLRLIYYSQIVNDFQKGDIAEGYSVSREKKESFPLTVTSAQKNPTAFYLCASSELAGSFYEQYFGPGTRLTVT.

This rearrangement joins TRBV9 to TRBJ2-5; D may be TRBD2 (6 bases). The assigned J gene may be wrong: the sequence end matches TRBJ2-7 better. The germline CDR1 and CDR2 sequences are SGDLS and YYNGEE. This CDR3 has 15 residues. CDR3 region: CASSVAEGSLYEQYF. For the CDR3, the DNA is TGTGCCAGCAGCGTTGCGGAGGGCTCGCTCTACGAGCAGTACTTC.

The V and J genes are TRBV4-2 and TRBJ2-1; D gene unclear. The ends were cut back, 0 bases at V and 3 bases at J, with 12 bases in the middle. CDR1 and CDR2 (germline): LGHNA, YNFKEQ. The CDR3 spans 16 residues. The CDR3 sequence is CASSQDRGGDYNEQFF. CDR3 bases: TGTGCCAGCAGCCAAGATAGAGGCGGCGACTACAATGAGCAGTTCTTC.

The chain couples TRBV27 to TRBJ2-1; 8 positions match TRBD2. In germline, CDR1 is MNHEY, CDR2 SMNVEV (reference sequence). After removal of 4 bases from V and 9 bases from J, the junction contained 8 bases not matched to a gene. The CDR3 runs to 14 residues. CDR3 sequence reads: CASSYPGGPGEQFF. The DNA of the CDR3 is TGTGCCAGCAGTTACCCGGGAGGGCCTGGTGAGCAGTTCTTC.

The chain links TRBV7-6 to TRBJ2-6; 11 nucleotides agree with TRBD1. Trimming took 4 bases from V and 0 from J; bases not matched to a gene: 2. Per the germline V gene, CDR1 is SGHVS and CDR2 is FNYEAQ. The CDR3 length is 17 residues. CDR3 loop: CASSSGTGGSGANVLTF. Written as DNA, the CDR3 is TGTGCCAGCAGCTCCGGGACAGGGGGCTCTGGGGCCAACGTCCTGACTTTC.

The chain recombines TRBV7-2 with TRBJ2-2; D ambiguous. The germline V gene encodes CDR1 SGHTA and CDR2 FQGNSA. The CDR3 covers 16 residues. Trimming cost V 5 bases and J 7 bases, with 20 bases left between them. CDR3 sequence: CASSIGQRHLGGELFF. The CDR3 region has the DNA TGTGCCAGCAGCATCGGCCAACGACACCTCGGCGGGGAGCTGTTTTTT.

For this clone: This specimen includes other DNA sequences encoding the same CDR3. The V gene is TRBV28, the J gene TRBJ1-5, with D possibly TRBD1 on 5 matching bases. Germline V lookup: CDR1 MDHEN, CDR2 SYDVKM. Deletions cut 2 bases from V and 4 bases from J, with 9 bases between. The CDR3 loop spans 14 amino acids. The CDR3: CASSLGAGNQPQHF. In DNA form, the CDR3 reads TGTGCCAGCAGTTTAGGGGCAGGGAATCAGCCCCAGCATTTT.

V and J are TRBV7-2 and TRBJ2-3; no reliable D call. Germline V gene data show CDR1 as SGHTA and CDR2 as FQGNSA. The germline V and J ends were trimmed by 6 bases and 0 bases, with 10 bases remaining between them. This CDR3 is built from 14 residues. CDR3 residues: CASSQEWSTDTQYF. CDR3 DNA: TGTGCCAGCAGTCAAGAGTGGAGCACAGATACGCAGTATTTT.

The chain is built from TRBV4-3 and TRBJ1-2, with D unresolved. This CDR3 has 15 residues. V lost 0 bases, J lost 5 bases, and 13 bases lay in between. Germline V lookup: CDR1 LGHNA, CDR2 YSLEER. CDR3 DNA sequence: TGCGCCAGCAGCCAAGATCGTAATGAGATTTATGGCTACACCTTC. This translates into CASSQDRNEIYGYTF.

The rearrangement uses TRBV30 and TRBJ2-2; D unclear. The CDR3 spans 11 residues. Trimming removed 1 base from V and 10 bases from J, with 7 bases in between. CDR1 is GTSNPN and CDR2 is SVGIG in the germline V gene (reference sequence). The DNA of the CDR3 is TGTGCCTGGAGTGGCCAGGCGGAGCTGTTTTTT. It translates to CAWSGQAELFF.

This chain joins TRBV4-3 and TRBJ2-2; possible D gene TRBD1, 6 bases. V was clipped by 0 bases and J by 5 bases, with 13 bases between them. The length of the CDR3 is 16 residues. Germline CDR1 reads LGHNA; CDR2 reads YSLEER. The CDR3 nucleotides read TGCGCCAGCAGCCAAGATGAGGGGGAAGTAACCGGGGAGCTGTTTTTT. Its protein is CASSQDEGEVTGELFF.